This TCR beta chain was captured in a study of blood T cells in healthy people across ages. The CDR3 sequence is 15 residues long. Looked up from germline, CDR1 is MNHNS and CDR2 is SASEGT. Combining a sample-barcoded 5' primer with a J-beta primer mix, a second PCR ran for roughly 7 to 12 cycles. Template switching added a 12-random-nucleotide identifier to every cDNA molecule. TCRdb processed the 5' RACE reads anew with MiXCR; each CDR3 protein has one entry. The data hold around 790,000 distinct CDR3 sequences, with under 45% observed a single time. This clonotype has just one count. Its antigen is currently unknown. Study findings and constraints: Unsorted PBMCs prevented conclusive naive versus antigen-experienced comparison. As age increased, TCR beta diversity per million T cells fell in a roughly linear fashion.

Per-sample PBMC isolation yielded at least 6 million cells. This clonotype was sampled from a man aged 55 to 70 in good health. J is TRBJ2-7 and V is TRBV6-1; D is possibly TRBD1 or TRBD2 (5 bases each). The end of the DNA is better explained by TRBJ2-5, so the J call may be wrong. The sequenced material came from blood. Here the CDR3 reads CASSSGRATQETQYF. CDR3 coding DNA: TGTGCCAGCAGTTCAGGGAGAGCGACACAAGAGACCCAGTACTTC.